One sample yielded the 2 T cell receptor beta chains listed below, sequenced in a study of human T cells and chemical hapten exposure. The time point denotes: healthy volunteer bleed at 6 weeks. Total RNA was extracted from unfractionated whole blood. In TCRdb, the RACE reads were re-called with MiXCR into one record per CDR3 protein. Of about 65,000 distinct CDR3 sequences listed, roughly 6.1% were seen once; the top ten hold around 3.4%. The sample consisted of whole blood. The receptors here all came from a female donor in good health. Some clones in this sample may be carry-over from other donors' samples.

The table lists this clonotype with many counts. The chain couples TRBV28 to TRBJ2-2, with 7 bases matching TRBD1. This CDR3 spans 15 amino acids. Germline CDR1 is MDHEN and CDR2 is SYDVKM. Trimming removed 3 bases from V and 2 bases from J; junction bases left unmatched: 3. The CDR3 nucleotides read TGTGCCAGCAGTTTTCCAGGGGGAAACACCGGGGAGCTGTTTTTT. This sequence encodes CASSFPGGNTGELFF.

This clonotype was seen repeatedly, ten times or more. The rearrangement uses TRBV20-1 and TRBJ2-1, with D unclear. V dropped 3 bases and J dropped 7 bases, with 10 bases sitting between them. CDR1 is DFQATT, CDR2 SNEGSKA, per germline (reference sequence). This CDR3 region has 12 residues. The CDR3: CSASPDRNEQFF. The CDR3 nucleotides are TGCAGTGCTAGCCCCGATCGGAATGAGCAGTTCTTC.